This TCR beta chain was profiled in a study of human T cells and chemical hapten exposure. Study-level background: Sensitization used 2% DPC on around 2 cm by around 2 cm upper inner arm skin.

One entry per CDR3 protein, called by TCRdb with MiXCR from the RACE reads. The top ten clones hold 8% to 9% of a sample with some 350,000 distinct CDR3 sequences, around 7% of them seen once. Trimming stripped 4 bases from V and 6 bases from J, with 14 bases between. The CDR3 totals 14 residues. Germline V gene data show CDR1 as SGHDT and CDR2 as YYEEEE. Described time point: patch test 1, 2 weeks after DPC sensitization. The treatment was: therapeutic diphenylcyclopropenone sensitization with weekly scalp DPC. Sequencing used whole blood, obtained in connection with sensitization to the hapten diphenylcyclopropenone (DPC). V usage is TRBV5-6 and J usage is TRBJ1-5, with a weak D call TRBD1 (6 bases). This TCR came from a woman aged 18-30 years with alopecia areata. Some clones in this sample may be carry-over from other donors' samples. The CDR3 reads CASSMTGSSQPQHF. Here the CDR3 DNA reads TGTGCCAGCAGCATGACAGGCTCTTCTCAGCCCCAGCATTTT.